What follows are 10 T cell receptor beta chains derived from one specimen sequenced in a study of blood T cells in healthy people across ages. Then a second PCR, running roughly 7 to 11 cycles, was carried out with a sample-barcoded 5' primer and a J-beta primer mix. TCRdb used MiXCR to reprocess the 5' RACE reads, holding one entry per CDR3 protein. The sample lists fewer than 1 million distinct CDR3 sequences, approximately 48% seen once, with about a fifth in the top ten. Sequenced sample: blood. All receptors come from a man between 60 and 70 years old in good health.

This clonotype has only a few counts. This sequence joins TRBV5-4 and TRBJ2-7, with D uncertain. Germline CDR1 and CDR2: SGHNT and YYREEE (reference sequence). Trimming shortened V by 4 bases and J by 6 bases, and 11 bases separated the two germline ends. The CDR3 has 12 amino acids. The CDR3 sequence is CASSIRGSEQYF. CDR3 nucleotide sequence: TGTGCCAGCAGCATTCGCGGTTCCGAGCAGTACTTC.

V usage is TRBV3-1 and J usage is TRBJ2-7, with D hard to call. CDR1 and CDR2 from the germline V gene are LGHDT and YNNKEL (reference sequence). The CDR3 runs to 15 residues. V lost 1 base and J 1 base, leaving 11 bases between the germline ends. As DNA, the CDR3 is TGTGCCAGCAGCCAAGTCCAGGACCCGTCCTACGAGCAGTACTTC. Encoded protein: CASSQVQDPSYEQYF.

The chain joins TRBV28 to TRBJ2-1, with 7 bases identical to TRBD2. This CDR3 region has 14 residues. CDR1 MDHEN and CDR2 SYDVKM come from the germline V gene. V dropped 5 bases and J dropped 10; count of bases not matched to a gene: 11. The CDR3 DNA sequence: TGTGCCAGCAGTGCTAGCGGTGGCTCCTACGAGCAGTTCTTC. Protein: CASSASGGSYEQFF.

The V and J genes are TRBV5-1 and TRBJ2-5, with D possibly being TRBD2 (7 bases). CDR1 is SGHRS, CDR2 YFSETQ, per germline. This CDR3 is 15 amino acids long. Deletions cut 6 bases from V and 5 bases from J, with 20 bases between. The CDR3 loop reads CASISGGRGPETQYF. Here the CDR3 DNA reads TGCGCCAGCATTTCGGGAGGCAGGGGCCCGGAGACCCAGTACTTC.

A remark on this clonotype: A read error may be the cause here, since a much bigger clone is one base away. This chain connects TRBV14 to TRBJ2-4; D not certain. Looked up from germline, CDR1 is SGHDN and CDR2 is FVKESK. The CDR3 sequence is 16 residues long. The CDR3 reads CVSSQATQRTKNIQYF. The CDR3 nucleotides are TGTGTCAGCAGCCAAGCGACTCAGAGGACGAAGAACATTCAGTACTTC.

The rearrangement joins TRBV7-3 to TRBJ2-1; D may match TRBD1 or TRBD2 (6 bases each). Trimming cost V 0 bases and J 13 bases, with 19 bases left between them. The CDR3 consists of 15 residues. Germline V gene sequence: CDR1 SGHTA, CDR2 FQGTGA. The CDR3 nucleotides read TGTGCCAGCAGCTTAACCCCGGGGGCCTACAATAATCAGTTCTTC. Encoded protein: CASSLTPGAYNNQFF.

This clonotype was observed a few times. The rearrangement uses TRBV24-1 and TRBJ2-1, with D perhaps given as TRBD1 or TRBD2 (5 bases each). Germline CDR1 and CDR2: KGHDR and SFDVKD. V gave up 5 bases and J gave up 2 bases, with 9 bases separating them. The CDR3 has 14 amino acids. For the CDR3, the DNA is TGTGCCACCAGTGCAGGGACCCCCTACAATGAGCAGTTCTTC. It translates to CATSAGTPYNEQFF.

This chain joins TRBV20-1 and TRBJ2-1; 11 bases align to TRBD2. The V and J ends lost 5 bases and 7 bases, in that order; junction bases with no gene match: 7. Germline V CDR1 and CDR2: DFQATT, SNEGSKA (reference sequence). This CDR3 comprises 14 residues. For the CDR3, the DNA is TGCAGTGCTCGCGGGACTAGCGGTATTAATGAGCAGTTCTTC. It yields the protein CSARGTSGINEQFF.

The J gene is TRBJ1-4, the V gene TRBV20-1; D not resolved. Trimming took 0 bases from V and 4 from J, leaving 0 bases between them. The CDR3 has 11 residues. The V gene's germline CDR1 is DFQATT and CDR2 SNEGSKA (reference sequence). The CDR3 DNA is TGCAGTGCTAGAGATAATGAAAAACTGTTTTTT. It specifies CSARDNEKLFF.

This CDR3 is CASSLYSASGVRGNEQFF. CDR3 DNA: TGCGCCAGCAGCTTGTATTCGGCTAGCGGGGTCCGCGGGAATGAGCAGTTCTTC. The rearrangement uses TRBV5-1 and TRBJ2-1, with 9 bases that match TRBD2. This CDR3 comprises 18 residues. Germline loops: CDR1 SGHRS, CDR2 YFSETQ. Trimming cost V 1 base and J 7 bases; bases outside gene matches: 15.